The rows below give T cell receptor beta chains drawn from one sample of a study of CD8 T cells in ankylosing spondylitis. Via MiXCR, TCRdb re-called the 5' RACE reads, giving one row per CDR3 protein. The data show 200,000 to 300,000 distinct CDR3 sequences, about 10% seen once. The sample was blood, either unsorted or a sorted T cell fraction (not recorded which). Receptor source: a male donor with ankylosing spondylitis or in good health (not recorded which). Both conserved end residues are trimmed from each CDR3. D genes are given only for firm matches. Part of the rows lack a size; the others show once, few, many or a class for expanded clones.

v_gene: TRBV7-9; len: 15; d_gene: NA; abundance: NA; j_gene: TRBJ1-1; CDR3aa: ASSQLRSQTMNTEAF
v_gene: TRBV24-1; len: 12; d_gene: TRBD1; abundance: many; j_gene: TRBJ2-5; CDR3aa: ATSDYRGRETQY
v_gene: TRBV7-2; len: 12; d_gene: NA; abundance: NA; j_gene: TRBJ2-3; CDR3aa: ASSPRGPTDTQY
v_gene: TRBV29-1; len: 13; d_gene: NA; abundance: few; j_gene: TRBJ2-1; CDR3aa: SAARAGLNYNEQF
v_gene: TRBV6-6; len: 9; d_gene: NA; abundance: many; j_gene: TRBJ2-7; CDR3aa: ASANAYEQY
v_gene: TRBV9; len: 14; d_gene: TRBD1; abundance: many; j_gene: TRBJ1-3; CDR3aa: ASSGPGTGYGNTIY
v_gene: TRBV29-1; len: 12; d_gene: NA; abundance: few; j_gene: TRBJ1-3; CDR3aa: SAADRRSGNTIY
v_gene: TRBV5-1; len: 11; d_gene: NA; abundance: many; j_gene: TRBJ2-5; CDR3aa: ATRSTYQETQY
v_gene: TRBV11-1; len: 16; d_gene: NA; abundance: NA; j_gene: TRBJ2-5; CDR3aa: ASSLRVIGPLRQETQY
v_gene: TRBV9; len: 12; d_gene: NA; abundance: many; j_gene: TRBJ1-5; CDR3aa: ASSVGPGDQPQH
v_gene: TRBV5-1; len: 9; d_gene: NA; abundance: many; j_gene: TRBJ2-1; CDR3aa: ASSLTEKQF
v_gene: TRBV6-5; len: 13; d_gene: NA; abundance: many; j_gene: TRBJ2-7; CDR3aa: ASSYSPRGPYEQY
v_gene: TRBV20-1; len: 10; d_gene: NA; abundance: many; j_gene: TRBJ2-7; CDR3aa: SAGDGNYEQY